One T cell receptor (beta chain) is described in this entry. This clone was seen just once. Its target antigen remains unknown. Base qualities are missing; no much larger clone stands one base away. Genomic DNA was used for TRB sequencing, which was performed with the immunoSEQ assay at survey resolution or with the hsTCRB kit. The source study handled its data this way. The immunoSEQ software handled initial read processing, and the LymphoSeq R package was used for repertoire analyses. For each TRB dataset, clonality was calculated as 1 minus normalized Shannon entropy, and the Gini coefficient was computed as well. To infer phenotypes in unsorted samples, TRB sequences from sorted subsets of the recipient or donor were mapped onto the unsorted samples of the same recipient. TCRdb obtained this table from immuneACCESS and retained in-frame rearrangements with V and J assigned. These tables miss some clones; where compared with another copy, unresolved V genes account for less than half of the shortfall, and the remainder is unexplained. V and J calls and clone size are as listed in that table; D and trimming were resolved from the DNA. This sample is represented by approximately 23,000 clones; roughly 97% of them were singletons. The ten largest make up about 0.13% of the sample.

The data are from a study of T cells after posttransplantation cyclophosphamide listed by TCRdb under 2016. In the study overall: The study tracked T cell repertoire reconstitution by TRB sequencing after myeloablative bone marrow transplantation using posttransplantation cyclophosphamide as GVHD prophylaxis. Antigen receptor sequencing covered samples from 30 to 40 PTCy-treated patients and 15 to 20 of their related bone marrow donors. Blood from all 30 or so PTCy patients who had 1-year posttransplant specimens underwent TRB sequencing. In 3 patients, up to about 3 additional blood samples taken between 2 and 5.2 years after transplant also underwent TRB sequencing, as did pretransplant blood from 4 patients. Because TRA and TRB clonality correlated tightly in under 10 samples, later TCR analyses were limited to TRB. Public TRB sequences were compared against a database of over 3,600 sequences linked to responses to pathogens, tumor antigens, self-antigens and alloantigens. What the authors observed across the whole study: Donor-recipient similarity was low at 1-2 months but increased during the first year, and donor CD8+ memory clones often dominated later blood repertoires. The TRB repertoires of T cells infiltrating skin or the GI tract showed only limited overlap with the TRB repertoires found in blood. Across the approximately 45 patients, TRB clonality was highly associated with recipient CMV seropositivity and CMV reactivation, and diversity with PTCy was similar to that in the CNI/methotrexate controls.

Viable CD3+CD4+ or CD3+CD8+ cells that were CCR7+CD45RA+CD45RO-CD95-CD27+CD28+ were classified as naive T cells. Related bone marrow donors provided peripheral blood samples on the day of marrow donation. Peripheral blood and bone marrow mononuclear cells were isolated by Ficoll-Hypaque density centrifugation and were cryopreserved. FACS on a FACSAria II was used to sort CD4+ and CD8+ T cells, including the naive and memory subsets. The receptor's source is a man aged 50-59 years in good health, CMV-negative, and a related stem cell transplant donor. The sequenced sample was naive CD4+ T cells sorted from PBMCs.

The DNA is as follows: TGTGCCAGTAGGATGGGGACAGCCGACTATGGCTACACCTTC. Its translation is CASRMGTADYGYTF. Recombination linked TRBV19 to TRBJ1-2, with 7 bases matching TRBD1. From the cysteine through the phenylalanine, the CDR3 covers 14 amino acids. The sequence is cut down to CDR3 DNA, 42 bases in frame from base 1. Ends trimmed: V by 6 bases, J by 3 bases; bases unmatched to a gene: 7. The germline V gene (reference sequence) provides CDR1 LNHDA and CDR2 SQIVND.